This entry lists 15 T cell receptor beta chains sequenced from one sample in a study of T-cell reconstitution after alpha-beta-depleted transplantation in children. Construction of the TCRbeta library involved unique molecular identifiers. TCRdb independently ran MiXCR on the PCR reads; one entry per CDR3 protein. The profile covers approximately 300,000 distinct CDR3 sequences, with roughly 11% appearing a single time and around 22% taken by the ten largest. The sequences come from peripheral blood, collected 180 days after TCRalphabeta/CD19-depleted stem cell transplant. These TCRs come from a male patient between 2 and 15 years old who had a stem cell transplant for chronic granulomatous disease, so the T cells may come from the graft donor.

This clonotype has a count of ten or more. For the CDR3, the DNA is TGTGCCAGCAGCCGGACTTCTGGAAACACCATATATTTT. It codes for CASSRTSGNTIYF. The genes are TRBV12-3 or TRBV12-4 and TRBJ1-3; D not certain. The CDR3 has 13 residues. Trimming shortened V by 6 bases and J by 1 base, and 7 bases separated the two germline ends.

This clonotype occurred many times. J is TRBJ2-2 and V is TRBV5-6; no definite D call. The germline V gene has CDR1 SGHDT and CDR2 YYEEEE. The V gene lost 0 bases and the J gene lost 6 bases, with 9 bases spanning the gap. The CDR3 has 14 amino acids. CDR3 loop: CASSLAINPGELFF. DNA of the CDR3: TGTGCCAGCAGCTTGGCCATCAACCCCGGGGAGCTGTTTTTT.

This clonotype was recorded at least ten times. V and J are TRBV5-1 and TRBJ1-2, with TRBD1 as a possible D gene (5 bases). Germline loops: CDR1 SGHRS, CDR2 YFSETQ. Trimming took 0 bases from V and 3 from J, leaving 12 bases between them. The CDR3 is 15 amino acids. Written as DNA, the CDR3 is TGCGCCAGCAGCTTGGAAGGGCAGGGCTACTATGGCTACACCTTC. Translation gives CASSLEGQGYYGYTF.

This clonotype was counted ten times or more. The chain is built from TRBV5-1 and TRBJ2-7, with 10 bases lining up with TRBD2. CDR3 length: 15 residues. The germline gives CDR1 SGHRS, CDR2 YFSETQ. J gave up 2 bases and V 4 bases, and 6 bases lay outside the gene matches. The DNA of the CDR3 is TGCGCCAGCAGCGGACGACTAGCGGGTCCCTACGAGCAGTACTTC. The encoded protein is CASSGRLAGPYEQYF.

This clonotype came up many times. The V and J genes are TRBV7-6 and TRBJ2-1; the match to TRBD2 covers 14 bases. Trimming cost V 4 bases and J 1 base; bases outside gene matches: 9. The CDR3 covers 19 residues. The germline V gene encodes CDR1 SGHVS and CDR2 FNYEAQ. This CDR3 reads CASSSTRTSGRPSYNEQFF. For the CDR3, the DNA is TGTGCCAGCAGCTCCACGAGGACTAGCGGGAGGCCTTCCTACAATGAGCAGTTCTTC.

Worth noting for this clonotype: A much more abundant neighbour one base away suggests this may be a read error. The chain couples TRBV7-9 to TRBJ2-1, with D possibly being TRBD1 (6 bases). The length of the CDR3 is 15 residues. Deletions cut 6 bases from V and 7 bases from J, with 19 bases between. Germline CDR1 reads SEHNR; CDR2 reads FQNEAQ (reference sequence). In nucleotides, the CDR3 is TGTGCCAGCAGTATTACATGGGGGACATGGAATGAGCAGTTCTTC. Translated: CASSITWGTWNEQFF. Full variable domain (rest looked up from reference TRBV7-9 and TRBJ2-1): DTGVSQNPRHKITKRGQNVTFRCDPISEHNRLYWYRQTLGQGPEFLTYFQNEAQLEKSRLLSDRFSAERPKGSFSTLEIQRTEQGDSAMYLCASSITWGTWNEQFFGPGTRLTVL.

As regards this clonotype: An end of the junction differs from the germline gene, which may be a read error. The chain links TRBV12-3 or TRBV12-4 to TRBJ1-2; possible D gene TRBD1, 5 bases. The CDR3 extends over 13 amino acids. DNA of the CDR3: TGTGCCATCAGTTTGCAGGGCGCCTATGGCTACACCTTC. Translated: CAISLQGAYGYTF.

This clonotype has more than one count but fewer than ten. J is TRBJ2-1 and V is TRBV19; no firm D call. Germline CDR1 and CDR2: LNHDA and SQIVND (reference sequence). This CDR3 is 14 amino acids long. Trimming removed 6 bases from V and 5 bases from J, with 14 bases in between. The CDR3: CASSIATPDNEQFF. CDR3 nucleotide sequence: TGTGCCAGTAGCATCGCGACTCCGGACAATGAGCAGTTCTTC. The full variable domain, with the rest looked up from reference TRBV19 and TRBJ2-1, is DGGITQSPKYLFRKEGQNVTLSCEQNLNHDAMYWYRQDPGQGLRLIYYSQIVNDFQKGDIAEGYSVSREKKESFPLTVTSAQKNPTAFYLCASSIATPDNEQFFGPGTRLTVL.

The chain has TRBV11-1 and TRBJ2-5, with 10 nucleotides matching TRBD2. V trimming: 1 base; J trimming: 2 bases; junction bases outside the gene matches: 10. Germline CDR1 is SGHAT and CDR2 is FQDESV (reference sequence). CDR3 length: 18 amino acids. The CDR3 spells CASSLVVLAGDEQETQYF. The DNA for the CDR3 is TGTGCCAGCAGCTTAGTTGTCCTAGCGGGAGACGAACAAGAGACCCAGTACTTC.

This clonotype was observed many times. The chain links TRBV6-2 or TRBV6-3 to TRBJ1-5; D gene unclear. V was shortened by 4 bases and J by 9 bases, with 16 bases between the two germline ends. CDR1 is MNHEY, CDR2 SVGEGT, per germline. The CDR3 is 14 residues long. CDR3 in amino acids: CASSSTRPYRPQHF. CDR3 DNA sequence: TGTGCCAGCAGTTCTACAAGGCCCTATCGGCCCCAGCATTTT.

A note on this clonotype: A much larger clone differs by one base, so this may be a read error. The V and J genes are TRBV29-1 and TRBJ2-3; the D is unclear. Germline CDR1 reads SQVTM; CDR2 reads ANQGSEA. The CDR3 totals 15 residues. V gave up 2 bases and J gave up 1 base, with 13 bases separating them. The CDR3 reads CSVENLGKGTDTQYF. DNA of the CDR3: TGCAGCGTTGAAAATTTGGGAAAGGGCACAGATACGCAGTATTTT.

This clonotype showed up many times. The chain is built from TRBV15 and TRBJ2-5, with no clear D. The germline V gene has CDR1 LNHNV and CDR2 YYDKDF (reference sequence). This CDR3 region has 14 residues. V was shortened by 1 base and J by 4 bases, with 10 bases between the two germline ends. The CDR3 sequence: CATSRGIPGETQYF. The CDR3 DNA follows: TGTGCCACCAGCAGAGGGATCCCCGGAGAGACCCAGTACTTC.

This clonotype was observed many times. The chain couples TRBV12-3 or TRBV12-4 to TRBJ2-7; 7 bases fit TRBD2. V shed 8 bases and J 2 bases; nucleotides not matched to a gene: 9. The CDR3 has 14 amino acids. CDR3 DNA: TGTGCCAGCCGTTCGGGAGGCCGCCCCTACGAGCAGTACTTC. It encodes CASRSGGRPYEQYF.

This clonotype has ten or more counts. The CDR3 does not close with the conserved phenylalanine or tryptophan, likely indicating a read error. The limits of the CDR3 on the DNA are not certain, so only TCRdb's listed CDR3 is given. J is TRBJ2-7 and V is TRBV2; the table's D gene call, TRBD2, was not cross checked with the DNA. The CDR3 spans 11 residues, counting both ends. Germline assignment: CDR1 SNHLY and CDR2 FYNNEI. The CDR3 here is CASSASIGLDL.

This clonotype has just a few counts. The CDR3: CATSRPPRLVTQFF. The DNA of the CDR3 is TGTGCCACCAGCAGACCCCCCCGACTAGTCACGCAGTTCTTC. The genes are TRBV15 and TRBJ2-1; a possible D gene is TRBD2 (6 bases). Trimming cost V 2 bases and J 12 bases, with 17 bases left between them. The CDR3 totals 14 residues. Germline assignment: CDR1 LNHNV and CDR2 YYDKDF (reference sequence).